This passage covers 29 T cell receptor beta chains from one sample sequenced in a study of T cell responses to AZD1222 COVID-19 vaccine. Profiled with immunoSEQ multiplex PCR; TCRdb holds only in-frame clones, not every one. The sample contains about 170,000 clones, 93% of which appear only once. This specimen was peripheral blood, taken on day 0 of AZD1222 vaccination. These receptors were collected from an adult in good health.

The chain carries TRBV18 and TRBJ1-4, with D unresolved. The CDR3 sequence is 17 residues long. CDR1 and CDR2 (germline): KGHSH, LQKENI. V shed 3 bases and J shed 0 bases, with 14 bases lying between them. The CDR3 DNA reads TGTGCCAGCTCACCCAGGACCCCCAGAGCAACTAATGAAAAACTGTTTTTT. Translated, it gives CASSPRTPRATNEKLFF.

CDR3 amino acids: CSVDLDRSYGYTF. In DNA, the CDR3 is TGCAGCGTTGACCTGGACAGGTCTTATGGCTACACCTTC. The rearrangement links TRBV29-1 to TRBJ1-2; 7 bases match TRBD1. This CDR3 is built from 13 residues. Germline lookup yields CDR1 SQVTM and CDR2 ANQGSEA. The V segment lost 3 bases and the J segment 5 bases; nucleotides outside the gene matches: 6.

The V gene is TRBV16, the J gene TRBJ1-1; D is unclear. This CDR3 comprises 14 residues. Trimming left V 7 bases short and J 0 bases short, with 12 bases between. From germline, CDR1 is KGHSY and CDR2 FQNENV. CDR3 bases: TGTGCCAGCACCCCGTCGGGCATGAACACTGAAGCTTTCTTT. It translates to CASTPSGMNTEAFF.

The rearrangement uses TRBV27 and TRBJ2-1; 11 bases match TRBD2. V trimming: 4 bases; J trimming: 4 bases; junction bases outside the gene matches: 9. The germline V gene has CDR1 MNHEY and CDR2 SMNVEV (reference sequence). The CDR3 is 17 amino acids. The CDR3 protein is CASSSTRLAGLYNEQFF. The CDR3, as DNA: TGTGCCAGCAGTTCAACAAGACTAGCGGGACTTTACAATGAGCAGTTCTTC.

The CDR3 is CASNLRQGNQPQHF. As DNA, the CDR3 is TGTGCCAGTAATCTGCGACAGGGCAATCAGCCCCAGCATTTT. The J gene is TRBJ1-5, the V gene TRBV19, with D possibly matching TRBD1 (6 bases). This CDR3 is built from 14 residues. The V gene's germline CDR1 is LNHDA and CDR2 SQIVND (reference sequence). Trimming took off 7 bases at V and 2 bases at J, with 12 bases between the two ends.

A single count supports this clone. The chain is built from TRBV27 and TRBJ2-7; 7 nucleotides agree with TRBD1. This CDR3 has 13 residues. The germline gives CDR1 MNHEY, CDR2 SMNVEV (reference sequence). V was clipped by 0 bases and J by 4 bases; unmatched bases: 0. CDR3 residues: CASSLSGQYEQYF. In DNA form, the CDR3 reads TGTGCCAGCAGTTTATCGGGACAGTACGAGCAGTACTTC.

This clone was seen once. V is TRBV5-6 and J is TRBJ2-5, with D tentatively TRBD1 (6 bases). Germline V gives CDR1 SGHDT, CDR2 YYEEEE. V lost 2 bases, J lost 2 bases, and 13 bases lay in between. The CDR3 sequence is 15 residues long. This CDR3 reads CASSLQGGGQETQYF. DNA of the CDR3: TGTGCCAGCAGCTTACAGGGTGGGGGTCAAGAGACCCAGTACTTC. The variable domain in full, completed from reference TRBV5-6 and TRBJ2-5, reads DAGVTQSPTHLIKTRGQQVTLRCSPKSGHDTVSWYQQALGQGPQFIFQYYEEEERQRGNFPDRFSGHQFPNYSSELNVNALLLGDSALYLCASSLQGGGQETQYFGPGTRLLVL.

The rearrangement uses TRBV12-3 or TRBV12-4 and TRBJ1-1; D call uncertain. V was cut by 4 bases and J by 11 bases, with 14 bases left in between. CDR3 length: 12 residues. CDR3: CASSSDEKYAFF. The CDR3, as DNA: TGTGCCAGCAGTTCGGACGAAAAGTATGCTTTCTTT.

This clone was counted a single time. The V gene is TRBV15, the J gene TRBJ1-4, with D possibly being TRBD1 (5 bases). The CDR3 extends over 15 amino acids. Germline CDR1 LNHNV, CDR2 YYDKDF (reference sequence). V lost 3 bases and J lost 8, with 16 bases in between. CDR3 amino acids: CATSSAQGLVEKLFF. The CDR3 coding sequence is TGTGCCACCAGCAGTGCTCAGGGTTTAGTGGAAAAACTGTTTTTT. The whole variable domain, filled in from reference TRBV15 and TRBJ1-4, reads DAMVIQNPRYQVTQFGKPVTLSCSQTLNHNVMYWYQQKSSQAPKLLFHYYDKDFNNEADTPDNFQSRRPNTSFCFLDIRSPGLGDTAMYLCATSSAQGLVEKLFFGSGTQLSVL.

This sequence joins TRBV6-6 and TRBJ2-7; the match to TRBD1 covers 7 bases. The CDR3 sequence is 14 residues long. V lost 6 bases, J lost 3 bases, and 8 bases stayed unmatched. CDR1 and CDR2 from the germline V gene are MNHNY and SVGAGI (reference sequence). CDR3 residues: CASRAQGQYYEQYF. The CDR3 region has the DNA TGTGCCAGCAGGGCCCAGGGACAGTACTACGAGCAGTACTTC.

The chain's CDR3 is CASSAFQGQPQHF. Written as DNA, the CDR3 is TGTGCCAGCAGTGCCTTCCAAGGACAGCCCCAGCATTTT. This chain uses TRBV2 with TRBJ1-5; D is unclear. The CDR3 contains 13 residues. Trimming pared 4 bases from V and 7 bases from J, leaving 11 bases between. CDR1 is SNHLY and CDR2 is FYNNEI in the germline V gene.

The chain uses TRBV19 and TRBJ2-5, with a possible D match to TRBD2 (5 bases). CDR3 length: 14 amino acids. Germline V gives CDR1 LNHDA, CDR2 SQIVND (reference sequence). The ends were cut back, 6 bases at V and 2 bases at J, with 13 bases in the middle. The CDR3 DNA follows: TGTGCCAGTAGGGACCCCGGAGGACAAGAGACCCAGTACTTC. Translation: CASRDPGGQETQYF.

J is TRBJ1-5 and V is TRBV6-1; D is ambiguous. The germline V gene has CDR1 MNHNS and CDR2 SASEGT. V lost 0 bases and J lost 6, with 12 bases in between. This CDR3 is 15 amino acids long. The CDR3 reads CASSEAQWVGQPQHF. The DNA for the CDR3 is TGTGCCAGCAGTGAAGCGCAGTGGGTCGGTCAGCCCCAGCATTTT.

The chain couples TRBV3-1 (or the pseudogene TRBV3-2) to TRBJ1-3, with D maybe TRBD1 (5 bases). V lost 0 bases and J 4 bases, leaving 19 bases between the germline ends. The germline V gene encodes CDR1 LGHDT and CDR2 YNNKEL (reference sequence). The length of the CDR3 is 18 residues. As DNA, the CDR3 is TGTGCCAGCAGCCAAGATAGGGGCCGGGGGTCAATCGGAAACACCATATATTTT. This sequence encodes CASSQDRGRGSIGNTIYF.

V gene TRBV5-1 combines with J gene TRBJ1-5; D remains unclear. Between the trimmed V and J ends, which lost 2 bases and 2 bases, there was a span of 23 bases. Germline V CDR1 and CDR2: SGHRS, YFSETQ. The CDR3 contains 19 residues. As DNA, the CDR3 is TGCGCCAGCAGCTTCATCGGGGAATGCCGAGGGTTGGGCAATCAGCCCCAGCATTTT. Its protein product is CASSFIGECRGLGNQPQHF.

The rearrangement joins TRBV5-1 to TRBJ1-4; maybe TRBD1 (6 bases). The CDR3 spans 16 residues. Germline V lookup: CDR1 SGHRS, CDR2 YFSETQ. V was shortened by 3 bases and J by 7 bases, with 19 bases between the two germline ends. CDR3 protein: CASSSNLGTFTEKLFF. CDR3 DNA: TGCGCCAGCAGCTCGAACTTGGGGACATTTACTGAAAAACTGTTTTTT.

The chain has TRBV18 and TRBJ1-1, with 8 bases lining up with TRBD1. With 6 bases clipped from V and 8 bases from J, the junction kept 2 bases outside the gene matches. Germline loops: CDR1 KGHSH, CDR2 LQKENI. The CDR3 extends over 11 amino acids. CDR3 bases: TGTGCCAGCTCTCGGGACAGGGAAGCTTTCTTT. Translating gives CASSRDREAFF.

The V gene is TRBV23-1, the J gene TRBJ1-6; 7 positions agree with TRBD1. TRBV23-1 is reported as an ORF; its role is uncertain. V shed 6 bases, J shed 4 bases, and the junction held 9 bases outside the gene matches. This CDR3 region has 16 residues. CDR3 nucleotide sequence: TGCGCCAGCAGGTTGAATAGACAGGGATATAATTCACCCCTCCACTTT. Amino acids: CASRLNRQGYNSPLHF.

This clone came up once. V gene TRBV5-1 combines with J gene TRBJ1-1; D ambiguous. The CDR3 is 14 residues long. V lost 5 bases and J 1 base, leaving 12 bases between the germline ends. The germline CDR1 and CDR2 sequences are SGHRS and YFSETQ. The CDR3 loop reads CASRGLQTNTEAFF. CDR3 nucleotides: TGCGCCAGCAGAGGTCTACAGACGAACACTGAAGCTTTCTTT.

The rearrangement joins TRBV7-9 to TRBJ2-1; D unresolved. CDR1 and CDR2 (germline): SEHNR, FQNEAQ (reference sequence). Trimming stripped 5 bases from V and 6 bases from J, with 8 bases between. The CDR3 sequence is 12 residues long. This CDR3 reads CASSRGTNEQFF. CDR3 nucleotide sequence: TGTGCCAGCAGCCGTGGAACCAATGAGCAGTTCTTC.

This chain's CDR3 is CATSFSGNEQFF. CDR3 nucleotide sequence: TGTGCCACCAGTTTCTCGGGGAATGAGCAGTTCTTC. The V gene is TRBV24-1, the J gene TRBJ2-1, with D perhaps matching TRBD2 (5 bases). This CDR3 has 12 amino acids. V gave up 6 bases and J gave up 7 bases, with 9 bases separating them. Germline lookup yields CDR1 KGHDR and CDR2 SFDVKD.

The chain is built from TRBV20-1 and TRBJ1-1; D ambiguous. There are 13 residues in the CDR3. Germline loops: CDR1 DFQATT, CDR2 SNEGSKA (reference sequence). The V and J ends lost 3 bases and 0 bases respectively, with 8 bases between them. The CDR3 sequence is CSASGGLNTEAFF. CDR3 DNA sequence: TGCAGTGCTAGTGGCGGGCTGAACACTGAAGCTTTCTTT.

The chain couples TRBV6-5 to TRBJ1-2; perhaps TRBD1 as D (5 bases). Trimming removed 2 bases at V and 3 bases at J, with 13 bases between. The CDR3 is 15 amino acids. Germline V gene data show CDR1 as MNHEY and CDR2 as SVGAGI. As DNA, the CDR3 is TGTGCCAGCAGTTACCCGTCAGGGAACGACTATGGCTACACCTTC. Translated: CASSYPSGNDYGYTF.

This clone was recorded once. The chain couples TRBV15 to TRBJ1-2; the D is unclear. The CDR3 sequence is 17 residues long. The V gene's germline CDR1 is LNHNV and CDR2 YYDKDF (reference sequence). V shed 1 base and J shed 4 bases, with 19 bases lying between them. CDR3 DNA sequence: TGTGCCACCAGCAGAGGGAAACAGCTAGTTAAACCCTATGGCTACACCTTC. As protein: CATSRGKQLVKPYGYTF.

This rearrangement joins TRBV30 to TRBJ2-1; the D is unclear. Germline V gives CDR1 GTSNPN, CDR2 SVGIG (reference sequence). This CDR3 spans 15 amino acids. Trimming took 1 base from V and 1 from J, leaving 11 bases between them. This chain's CDR3 is CAWSGESPSYNEQFF. The CDR3, as DNA: TGTGCCTGGAGTGGAGAATCCCCTTCCTACAATGAGCAGTTCTTC.

This rearrangement joins TRBV11-3 to TRBJ2-6; 9 bases line up with TRBD1. From germline, CDR1 is SGHNT and CDR2 YENEEA. The CDR3 runs 21 residues. The V gene end was trimmed by 0 bases and the J gene end by 3 bases; junction bases not matched to a gene: 15. The CDR3 sequence: CASSLELFRDRDPFGANVLTF. CDR3 in DNA: TGTGCCAGCAGCTTAGAATTGTTTCGGGACAGGGACCCCTTTGGGGCCAACGTCCTGACTTTC.

The count of this clone is one. This chain links TRBV2 with TRBJ1-3; tentatively, D is TRBD1 (5 bases). Germline V lookup: CDR1 SNHLY, CDR2 FYNNEI. The CDR3 contains 16 residues. Trimming shortened V by 8 bases and J by 4 bases, and 21 bases separated the two germline ends. The CDR3 coding sequence is TGTGCCAGCTTGTGGAGGGCGTCCACAGGAGGAAACACCATATATTTT. This gives the protein CASLWRASTGGNTIYF.

This chain connects TRBV27 to TRBJ2-7; D is unresolved. The germline CDR1 and CDR2 sequences are MNHEY and SMNVEV (reference sequence). Trimming took 2 bases from V and 4 from J, leaving 9 bases between them. This CDR3 contains 13 residues. As DNA, the CDR3 is TGTGCCAGCAGTTTAGGAACAGAGTACGAGCAGTACTTC. The encoded protein is CASSLGTEYEQYF.

The CDR3 here is CASSSTSTNEKLFF. CDR3 nucleotide sequence: TGTGCCAGCAGCTCTACCTCAACTAATGAAAAACTGTTTTTT. J is TRBJ1-4 and V is TRBV11-2; D unclear. Germline loops: CDR1 SGHAT, CDR2 FQNNGV. This CDR3 comprises 14 residues. V lost 4 bases and J lost 0, with 6 bases in between.